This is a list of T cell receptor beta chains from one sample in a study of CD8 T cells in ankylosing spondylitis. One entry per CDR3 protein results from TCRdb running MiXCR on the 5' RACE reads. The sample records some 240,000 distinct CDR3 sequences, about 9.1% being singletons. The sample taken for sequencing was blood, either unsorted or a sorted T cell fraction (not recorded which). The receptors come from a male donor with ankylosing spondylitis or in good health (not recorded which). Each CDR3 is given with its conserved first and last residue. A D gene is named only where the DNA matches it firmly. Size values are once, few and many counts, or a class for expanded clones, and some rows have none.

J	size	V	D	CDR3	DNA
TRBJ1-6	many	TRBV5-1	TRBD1	CASSFSGGQDSPLHF	TGCGCCAGCAGCTTCTCAGGGGGCCAAGATTCACCCCTCCACTTT
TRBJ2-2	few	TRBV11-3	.	CASSLQDTGELFF	TGTGCCAGCAGCTTACAGGACACCGGGGAGCTGTTTTTT
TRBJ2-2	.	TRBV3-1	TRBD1	CASSQTGGTGQTGELFF	TGTGCCAGCAGCCAGACAGGTGGGACAGGGCAAACCGGGGAGCTGTTTTTT
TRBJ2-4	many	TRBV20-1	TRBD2	CSARATSGRDKNIQYF	TGCAGTGCTAGAGCCACTAGCGGGAGGGATAAAAACATTCAGTACTTC
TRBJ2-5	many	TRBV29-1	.	CSVEDRALLGETQYF	TGCAGCGTTGAAGATCGGGCACTCCTTGGAGAGACCCAGTACTTC
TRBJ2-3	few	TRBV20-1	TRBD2	CSASGTSGGLTDTQYF	TGCAGTGCCTCCGGGACTAGCGGGGGGCTCACAGATACGCAGTATTTT
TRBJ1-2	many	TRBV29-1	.	CSAIVPVYGYTF	TGCAGCGCTATCGTGCCAGTTTATGGCTACACCTTC
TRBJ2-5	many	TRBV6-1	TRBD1	CASTRDRGETQYF	TGTGCCAGCACTCGGGACAGGGGTGAGACCCAGTACTTC
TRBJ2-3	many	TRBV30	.	CAWREGTYTDTQYF	TGTGCCTGGAGAGAGGGGACTTACACAGATACGCAGTATTTT
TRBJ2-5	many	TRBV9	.	CASSVEQGVSQETQYF	TGTGCCAGCAGCGTAGAACAGGGTGTGTCCCAAGAGACCCAGTACTTC
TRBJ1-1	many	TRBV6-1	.	CASQRQRMNTEAFF	TGTGCCAGCCAAAGACAGCGAATGAACACTGAAGCTTTCTTT
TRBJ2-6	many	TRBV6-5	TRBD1	CASSSNRGTGANVLTF	TGTGCCAGCAGTTCGAACAGGGGGACGGGGGCCAACGTCCTGACTTTC
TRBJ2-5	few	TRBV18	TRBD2	CASSPGTSGKETQYF	TGTGCCAGCTCACCCGGGACTAGCGGAAAAGAGACCCAGTACTTC
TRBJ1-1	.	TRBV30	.	CAWITGSTEAFF	TGTGCCTGGATTACAGGGTCGACTGAAGCTTTCTTT
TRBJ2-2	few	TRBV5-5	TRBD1	CASSLELDRVVAGELFF	TGTGCCAGCAGCTTGGAGCTGGACAGGGTAGTCGCCGGGGAGCTGTTTTTT
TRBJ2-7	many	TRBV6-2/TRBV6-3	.	CASSYAPYEQYF	TGTGCCAGCAGTTACGCCCCCTACGAGCAGTACTTC
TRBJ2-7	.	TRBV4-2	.	CASSQDRHEEYEQYF	TGTGCCAGCAGCCAAGACAGACACGAGGAATACGAGCAGTACTTC
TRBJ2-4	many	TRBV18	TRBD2	CASSSRTSGNIQYF	TGTGCCAGCTCATCCAGGACTAGCGGAAACATTCAGTACTTC
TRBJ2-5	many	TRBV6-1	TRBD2	CASSERLARIQETQYF	TGTGCCAGCAGTGAACGACTAGCGCGGATACAAGAGACCCAGTACTTC
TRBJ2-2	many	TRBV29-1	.	CSVEAQGSTGELFF	TGCAGCGTTGAAGCACAGGGATCCACCGGGGAGCTGTTTTTT
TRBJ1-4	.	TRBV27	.	CASRTPGVGEKLFF	TGTGCCAGCCGAACTCCGGGTGTAGGGGAAAAACTGTTTTTT
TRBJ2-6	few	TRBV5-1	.	CASSLKDSTRGANVLTF	TGCGCCAGCAGCCTAAAGGACAGCACCCGCGGGGCCAACGTCCTGACTTTC
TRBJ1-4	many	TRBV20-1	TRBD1	CSARVRTGSEKLFF	TGCAGTGCTAGAGTTAGGACAGGATCTGAAAAACTGTTTTTT
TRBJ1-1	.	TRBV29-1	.	CSVEREGTEAFF	TGCAGCGTTGAACGGGAAGGGACTGAAGCTTTCTTT
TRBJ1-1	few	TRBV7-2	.	CASSLARGLAFF	TGTGCCAGCAGCTTAGCCAGGGGTCTAGCTTTCTTT
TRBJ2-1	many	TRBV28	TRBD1	CASSLRQGTYNEQFF	TGTGCCAGCAGTTTAAGACAGGGAACATACAATGAGCAGTTCTTC
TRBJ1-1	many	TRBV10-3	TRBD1	CAISVHRGSGNTEAFF	TGTGCCATCAGTGTACACAGGGGATCGGGAAACACTGAAGCTTTCTTT
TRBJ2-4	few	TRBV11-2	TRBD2	CASSLGTGRGPIAKNIQYF	TGTGCCAGCAGCTTAGGGACCGGGAGGGGACCGATAGCCAAAAACATTCAGTACTTC
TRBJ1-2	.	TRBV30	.	CAWSQGIGYGYTF	TGTGCCTGGAGTCAAGGGATCGGGTATGGCTACACCTTC
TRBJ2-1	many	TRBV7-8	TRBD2	CASSFHMTSGNVNEQFF	TGTGCCAGCAGCTTCCATATGACTAGCGGGAACGTCAATGAGCAGTTCTTC
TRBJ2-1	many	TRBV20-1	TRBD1	CSARGDRGYDEQFF	TGCAGTGCTAGAGGCGACAGGGGTTACGATGAGCAGTTCTTC
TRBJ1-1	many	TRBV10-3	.	CAISPMGNTEAFF	TGTGCCATTTCCCCTATGGGGAACACTGAAGCTTTCTTT
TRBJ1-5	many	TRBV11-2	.	CASSLEIGVISRLPQHF	TGTGCCAGCAGCTTAGAGATAGGGGTCATCAGCCGTCTGCCCCAGCATTTT
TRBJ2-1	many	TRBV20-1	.	CSAREGVSNEQFF	TGCAGTGCTAGAGAAGGAGTTAGTAATGAGCAGTTCTTC
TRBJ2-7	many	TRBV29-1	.	CSVSEGLYEQYF	TGCAGCGTCTCTGAGGGACTTTACGAGCAGTACTTC
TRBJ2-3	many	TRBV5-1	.	CASSAGTSTDTQYF	TGCGCCAGCAGCGCGGGGACTAGCACAGATACGCAGTATTTT
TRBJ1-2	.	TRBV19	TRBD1	CASRRTGNYGYTF	TGTGCCAGTAGGCGGACAGGGAACTATGGCTACACCTTC
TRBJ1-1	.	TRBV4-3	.	CASSQVQVSRRNTEAFF	TGCGCCAGCAGCCAAGTTCAGGTCTCAAGGAGGAACACTGAAGCTTTCTTT
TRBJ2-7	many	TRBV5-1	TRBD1	CASSPTPGQASYEQYF	TGCGCCAGCAGCCCCACTCCGGGACAGGCTTCCTACGAGCAGTACTTC
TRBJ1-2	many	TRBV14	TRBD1	CASSSRRGRSYGYTF	TGTGCCAGCAGCTCTAGGAGGGGGCGCAGCTATGGCTACACCTTC
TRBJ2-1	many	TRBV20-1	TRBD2	CSARIPGGLSYNEQFF	TGCAGTGCTAGAATTCCGGGAGGGCTCTCCTACAATGAGCAGTTCTTC
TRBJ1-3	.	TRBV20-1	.	CSARSRGGGNTIYF	TGCAGTGCTAGGAGCAGGGGTGGTGGAAACACCATATATTTT
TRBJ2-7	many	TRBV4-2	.	CASSQDSDRSYEQYF	TGTGCCAGCAGCCAAGATAGCGACCGCTCCTACGAGCAGTACTTC
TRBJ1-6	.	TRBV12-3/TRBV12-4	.	CASSALDSPLHF	TGTGCCAGCAGTGCTTTGGATTCACCCCTCCACTTT
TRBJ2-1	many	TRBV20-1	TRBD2	CSAPGTSSYNEQFF	TGCAGTGCGCCTGGGACTAGCAGCTACAATGAGCAGTTCTTC
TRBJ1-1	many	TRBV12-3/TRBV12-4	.	CASSLEDTEAFF	TGTGCCAGCAGTCTAGAGGACACTGAAGCTTTCTTT